The entry below describes one T cell receptor beta chain. Its cognate antigen is unknown. PCR was performed a second time for roughly 7 to 11 cycles using a sample-barcoded 5' primer and a J-beta primer mix. A template-switch adaptor with 12 random nucleotides tagged each cDNA molecule. TCRdb reprocessed the 5' RACE reads with MiXCR, giving one entry per CDR3 protein. Of hundreds of thousands of distinct CDR3 sequences detected, roughly 56% appear once; the ten largest clones hold around 25%. Germline CDR1 MGHRA, CDR2 YSYEKL. The germline V and J ends were trimmed by 5 bases and 2 bases, with 15 bases remaining between them. This CDR3 spans 15 amino acids. This entry is derived from a study of blood T cells in healthy people across ages. Study-level findings and limits: It was held that diversity estimates obtained from one million T cells represented underestimates. Age advanced and TCR beta diversity per million T cells fell, roughly linearly. When set beside aged donors, long-lived donors presented more naive CD4+ cells and higher diversity.

The receptor was isolated from a man between 40 and 49 years old in good health. The J gene is TRBJ1-2, the V gene TRBV4-1, with unresolved D. Sequencing input: blood. CDR3 loop: CASSSPGGMNYGYTF. CDR3 DNA: TGCGCCAGCAGCTCCCCTGGCGGAATGAACTATGGCTACACCTTC.